This TCR beta chain emerged from a study of cytomegalovirus exposure and HLA in healthy donors. The PCR had 60 Vbeta and 13 Jbeta primers. Only in-frame clones appear in the TCRdb table, and some are missing; sequencing was by immunoSEQ multiplex PCR. The sample holds about 59,000 clones, roughly four fifths seen once. This CDR3 contains 15 residues. Germline-derived CDR1 and CDR2 are KGHSH and LQKENI. Deletions cut 3 bases from V and 3 bases from J, with 14 bases between. The chain combines TRBV18 with TRBJ1-2; D is possibly TRBD1 (6 bases). The material sequenced was PBMCs. The sequence was obtained from a human donor in good health. The CDR3 spells CASSPAAGVYYGYTF. The CDR3 region has the DNA TGTGCCAGCTCACCGGCGGCAGGGGTTTACTATGGCTACACCTTC.